The 24 T cell receptor beta chains below were found in one sample sequenced in a study of Ad26.COV2.S vaccination and SARS-CoV-2 variants. Described treatment: roughly 18 received Ad26.COV2.S at low or high dose, single or two shots; about 5 received placebo; per-sample allocation not given. Samples analyzed were those drawn on day 63 after the first vaccine or placebo injection. Sequencing was performed with immunoSEQ multiplex PCR; in TCRdb, only in-frame clones are kept and a portion is missing. Of approximately 420,000 clones in the sample, 70% to 90% were seen once. The source material was peripheral blood, sampled in a trial of Ad26.COV2.S vaccine versus placebo. All receptors come from a person between 18 and 59 years old who received the Ad26.COV2.S COVID-19 vaccine or a placebo.

As DNA, the CDR3 is TGTGCCAGCAGCTTAGCGGGGGAGGCCTACGAGCAGTACTTC. It is translated as CASSLAGEAYEQYF. The V call is TRBV11-2, the J call TRBJ2-7; the D gene is possibly TRBD2 (6 bases). V was shortened by 1 base and J by 2 bases, with 9 bases between the two germline ends. The CDR3 is 14 amino acids. Germline CDR1 and CDR2: SGHAT and FQNNGV.

The chain is built from TRBV19 and TRBJ1-1; no definite D call. Germline V lookup: CDR1 LNHDA, CDR2 SQIVND (reference sequence). The V end was cut by 2 bases, the J end by 1 base, with 11 bases between. The CDR3 consists of 15 residues. The CDR3 DNA reads as TGTGCCAGTAGTATACGCGGCCTCACGAACACTGAAGCTTTCTTT. It is translated as CASSIRGLTNTEAFF.

The chain recombines TRBV5-4 with TRBJ2-2; TRBD2 aligns across 10 bases. Germline trimming cut 3 bases from V and 2 bases from J; bases unmatched to any gene: 4. Germline-derived CDR1 and CDR2 are SGHNT and YYREEE (reference sequence). CDR3 length: 16 residues. CDR3 loop: CASSSIAGGNTGELFF. The CDR3 coding sequence is TGTGCCAGCAGCTCAATAGCGGGGGGAAACACCGGGGAGCTGTTTTTT.

This clone was seen once. The J gene is TRBJ1-2, the V gene TRBV5-4; 8 nucleotides line up with TRBD1. The germline V gene encodes CDR1 SGHNT and CDR2 YYREEE (reference sequence). The junction had 4 bases not matched to a gene; V was cut back by 4 bases and J by 8 bases. This CDR3 comprises 12 residues. CDR3 amino acids: CASSPDRDGYTF. CDR3 sequence (DNA): TGTGCCAGCAGCCCGGACAGGGACGGCTACACCTTC.

The V and J genes are TRBV7-8 and TRBJ1-5; D not resolved. The V gene lost 3 bases and the J gene lost 1 base, with 10 bases spanning the gap. Germline V CDR1 and CDR2: SGHVS, FQNEAQ. There are 15 residues in the CDR3. The CDR3 nucleotides read TGTGCCAGCAGCTTCCCTCCGGGAAGCAATCAGCCCCAGCATTTT. Encoded protein: CASSFPPGSNQPQHF.

The V gene is TRBV7-8, the J gene TRBJ2-3; D remains unclear. V was clipped by 0 bases and J by 2 bases, with 15 bases between them. CDR3 length: 17 amino acids. The germline CDR1 and CDR2 sequences are SGHVS and FQNEAQ. The CDR3 DNA sequence: TGTGCCAGCAGCTTAGCGCGCGGCTCCCCATACACAGATACGCAGTATTTT. Its translation is CASSLARGSPYTDTQYF.

The genes are TRBV27 and TRBJ2-7; perhaps TRBD1 as D (5 bases). Trimming shortened V by 6 bases and J by 0 bases, and 12 bases separated the two germline ends. This CDR3 is built from 14 residues. Germline lookup yields CDR1 MNHEY and CDR2 SMNVEV (reference sequence). Written as DNA, the CDR3 is TGTGCCAGCAGCCTCAGACAGAGCTCCTACGAGCAGTACTTC. This gives the protein CASSLRQSSYEQYF.

The genes are TRBV13 and TRBJ1-1; D unresolved. The CDR3 runs to 12 residues. Trimming shortened V by 5 bases and J by 5 bases, and 9 bases separated the two germline ends. CDR1 and CDR2 (germline): PRHDT, FYEKMQ (reference sequence). CDR3 protein: CASSPGKTEAFF. The CDR3 DNA follows: TGTGCCAGCAGCCCTGGTAAGACTGAAGCTTTCTTT.

The chain has TRBV2 and TRBJ2-3; tentatively, D is TRBD1 (6 bases). This CDR3 has 13 amino acids. Germline loops: CDR1 SNHLY, CDR2 FYNNEI. The V gene lost 6 bases and the J gene lost 4 bases, with 11 bases spanning the gap. The CDR3 sequence is CASRRTVPDTQYF. CDR3 in DNA: TGTGCCAGCAGGAGGACAGTCCCAGATACGCAGTATTTT.

This chain connects TRBV3-1 (or the pseudogene TRBV3-2) to TRBJ1-2, with unresolved D. The CDR3 loop spans 14 amino acids. In germline, CDR1 is LGHDT, CDR2 YNNKEL (reference sequence). V lost 1 base to trimming and J lost 8 bases, with 14 bases between them. The CDR3 spells CASSQVLRGEGYTF. For the CDR3, the DNA is TGTGCCAGCAGCCAAGTGCTTAGAGGAGAGGGCTACACCTTC.

The V and J genes are TRBV2 and TRBJ1-3; weak D call: TRBD1 (6 bases). Trimming shortened V by 4 bases and J by 0 bases, and 28 bases separated the two germline ends. CDR1 SNHLY and CDR2 FYNNEI come from the germline V gene. This CDR3 spans 21 amino acids. DNA of the CDR3: TGTGCCAGCAGTGCCCGCCTCGAGACAACAGGGTGGGACGACTCTGGAAACACCATATATTTT. Translated: CASSARLETTGWDDSGNTIYF.

The chain has TRBV6-6 and TRBJ2-1; no clear D. Germline-derived CDR1 and CDR2 are MNHNY and SVGAGI (reference sequence). Trimming stripped 3 bases from V and 3 bases from J, with 9 bases between. The CDR3 is 14 residues long. CDR3 sequence (DNA): TGTGCCAGCAGTTATGGTATCGACTACAATGAGCAGTTCTTC. Translated: CASSYGIDYNEQFF.

The V and J genes are TRBV10-1 and TRBJ2-2, with TRBD1 matching 7 bases. Trimming cost V 5 bases and J 0 bases; bases outside gene matches: 6. Germline-derived CDR1 and CDR2 are WNHNN and SYGVQD (reference sequence). The CDR3 spans 16 residues. In DNA, the CDR3 is TGCGCCAGCAGTTTAACCGGGACAGCGAACACCGGGGAGCTGTTTTTT. This translates into CASSLTGTANTGELFF.

About this clone: Other DNA sequences in the sample encode the same CDR3. This chain joins TRBV30 and TRBJ2-7; no definite D call. V gave up 0 bases and J gave up 2 bases, with 8 bases separating them. Germline CDR1 reads GTSNPN; CDR2 reads SVGIG (reference sequence). The CDR3 consists of 13 residues. As DNA, the CDR3 is TGTGCCTGGAGTGTAGGTAGGGCCTACGAGCAGTACTTC. Translated, it gives CAWSVGRAYEQYF.

The V call is TRBV6-1, the J call TRBJ2-1, with 8 bases identical to TRBD2. Germline V gene data show CDR1 as MNHNS and CDR2 as SASEGT. The junction had 20 bases not matched to a gene; V was cut back by 2 bases and J by 11 bases. This CDR3 has 18 amino acids. CDR3 DNA sequence: TGTGCCAGCAGTGAACAGGCTGGATTTGTAGCGGGGTCGCCTCAGCAGTTCTTC. Encoded protein: CASSEQAGFVAGSPQQFF.

The chain links TRBV2 to TRBJ1-1; D is perhaps TRBD1 (5 bases). V dropped 7 bases and J dropped 0 bases, with 9 bases sitting between them. CDR3 length equals 13 residues. Germline assignment: CDR1 SNHLY and CDR2 FYNNEI. CDR3 sequence: CASMTAMNTEAFF. The CDR3 DNA reads as TGTGCCAGCATGACAGCCATGAACACTGAAGCTTTCTTT.

The chain has TRBV10-3 and TRBJ2-7; D uncertain. CDR1 and CDR2 from the germline V gene are ENHRY and SYGVKD. This CDR3 comprises 13 residues. V lost 7 bases, J lost 0 bases, and 10 bases lay in between. CDR3 sequence reads: CAIKQESSYEQYF. The CDR3 bases are TGTGCCATCAAACAAGAGTCCTCCTACGAGCAGTACTTC.

This clone occurred a few times. The V gene is TRBV3-1 (or the pseudogene TRBV3-2), the J gene TRBJ2-2, with D hard to call. The germline gives CDR1 LGHDT, CDR2 YNNKEL (reference sequence). This CDR3 has 15 amino acids. V lost 4 bases and J lost 4, with 13 bases in between. The CDR3: CASSPTVGSTGELFF. As DNA, the CDR3 is TGTGCCAGCAGCCCCACCGTGGGTAGCACCGGGGAGCTGTTTTTT.

The V and J genes are TRBV5-6 and TRBJ2-1, with D maybe TRBD1 (8 bases). Germline CDR1 and CDR2: SGHDT and YYEEEE. V was trimmed by 4 bases and J by 11 bases, leaving 13 bases between them. The CDR3 contains 12 residues. CDR3 bases: TGTGCCAGCAGCCAACAGGGGGGGAAGCAGTTCTTC. It specifies CASSQQGGKQFF.

This clone turned up a few times. The V and J genes are TRBV6-2 or TRBV6-3 and TRBJ2-3; D possibly corresponds to TRBD2 (5 bases). This CDR3 region has 17 residues. Trimming removed 0 bases from V and 3 bases from J, with 16 bases in between. Germline CDR1 and CDR2: MNHEY and SVGEGT. This CDR3 reads CASSYSLEGVGTDTQYF. The CDR3 DNA sequence: TGTGCCAGCAGTTACTCGCTTGAGGGCGTGGGAACAGATACGCAGTATTTT.

V is TRBV3-1 (or the pseudogene TRBV3-2) and J is TRBJ2-1; 7 bases align to TRBD2. The V segment lost 0 bases and the J segment 4 bases; nucleotides outside the gene matches: 6. The V gene's germline CDR1 is LGHDT and CDR2 YNNKEL (reference sequence). The CDR3 length is 16 residues. The CDR3 reads CASSQETGTTYNEQFF. The CDR3 bases are TGTGCCAGCAGCCAAGAAACCGGGACTACATACAATGAGCAGTTCTTC.

DNA of the CDR3: TGTGCCAGCAACCGGGACAGAGGCGAGACCCAGTACTTC. It yields the protein CASNRDRGETQYF. V gene TRBV7-2 combines with J gene TRBJ2-5; TRBD1 aligns across 7 bases. Trimming at V came to 7 bases and at J to 5 bases, leaving 7 bases not matched to a gene. The CDR3 consists of 13 residues. CDR1 and CDR2 (germline): SGHTA, FQGNSA.

The chain links TRBV2 to TRBJ1-5; TRBD1 matches at 7 bases. The trim removed 6 bases at V and 9 bases at J, leaving 11 bases unmatched. This CDR3 spans 14 amino acids. Germline lookup yields CDR1 SNHLY and CDR2 FYNNEI. The CDR3 is CASRERQGIMPQHF. CDR3 bases: TGTGCCAGCAGGGAAAGACAGGGAATCATGCCCCAGCATTTT.

This rearrangement joins TRBV7-9 to TRBJ1-1; D call uncertain. The V end lost 5 bases, the J end lost 0 bases, and 10 bases lay between the germline ends. Germline CDR1 SEHNR, CDR2 FQNEAQ (reference sequence). The CDR3 covers 14 residues. The CDR3 loop is CASSTAGVNTEAFF. The DNA of the CDR3 is TGTGCCAGCAGCACTGCTGGGGTGAACACTGAAGCTTTCTTT.